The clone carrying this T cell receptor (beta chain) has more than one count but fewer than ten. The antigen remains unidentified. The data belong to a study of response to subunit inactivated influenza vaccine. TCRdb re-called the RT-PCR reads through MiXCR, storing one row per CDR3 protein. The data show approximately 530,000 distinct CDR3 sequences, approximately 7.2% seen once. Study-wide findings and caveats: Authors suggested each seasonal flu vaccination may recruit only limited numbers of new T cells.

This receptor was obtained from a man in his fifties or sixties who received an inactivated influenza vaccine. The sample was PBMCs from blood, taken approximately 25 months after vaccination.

The CDR3 DNA reads TGCGCCAGCAGCCAAGACTGGACAGGGGGTAATGAGCAGTACTTC. Translated, it gives CASSQDWTGGNEQYF. This chain connects TRBV4-3 to TRBJ2-7, with 10 bases identical to TRBD1. Germline V CDR1 and CDR2: LGHNA, YSLEER. The CDR3 length is 15 residues. V shed 0 bases and J 7 bases; nucleotides not matched to a gene: 6.